These 8 T cell receptor beta chains originate from one sample sequenced in a study of T-cell memory formation after mild COVID-19. One entry per CDR3 protein results from TCRdb running MiXCR on the 5' RACE reads. The sample shows fewer than 500,000 distinct CDR3 sequences, roughly 25% of them seen only once. The sample taken for sequencing was PBMCs or a T cell subset sorted from them (not recorded which). The receptors originated from an adult woman who had mild COVID-19 (a few samples of this study predate the infection). Cell type and time point are not known.

This clonotype was picked up a small number of times. The J gene is TRBJ1-4, the V gene TRBV14; maybe TRBD1 (5 bases). V lost 4 bases and J 0 bases, leaving 12 bases between the germline ends. Germline loops: CDR1 SGHDN, CDR2 FVKESK. This CDR3 has 16 amino acids. This CDR3 reads CASSRSYRTTNEKLFF. CDR3 in DNA: TGTGCCAGCAGCCGGTCGTACAGGACAACTAATGAAAAACTGTTTTTT.

This clonotype has just a few counts. The rearrangement links TRBV6-2 or TRBV6-3 to TRBJ2-6; D gene unclear. The V end was cut by 6 bases, the J end by 0 bases, with 9 bases between. Germline assignment: CDR1 MNHEY and CDR2 SVGEGT. The CDR3 runs to 15 residues. The DNA for the CDR3 is TGTGCCAGCAGCCTCGACATCTCTGGGGCCAACGTCCTGACTTTC. Translation: CASSLDISGANVLTF.

This clonotype was recorded a few times. V usage is TRBV6-2 or TRBV6-3 and J usage is TRBJ2-7; TRBD1 agrees at 9 bases. There are 11 residues in the CDR3. The V gene end was trimmed by 7 bases and the J gene end by 6 bases; junction bases not matched to a gene: 1. Looked up from germline, CDR1 is MNHEY and CDR2 is SVGEGT. CDR3 protein: CASKQGAEQYF. The CDR3 coding sequence is TGTGCCAGCAAACAGGGGGCCGAGCAGTACTTC.

This chain uses TRBV6-2 or TRBV6-3 with TRBJ2-3; a possible D gene is TRBD1 (6 bases). Germline V gene lookup returns CDR1 MNHEY and CDR2 SVGEGT. Trimming removed 2 bases at V and 3 bases at J, with 9 bases between. The CDR3 runs to 14 residues. This chain's CDR3 is CASSYTGRTDTQYF. The CDR3 nucleotides read TGTGCCAGCAGTTACACAGGGCGGACAGATACGCAGTATTTT.

This clonotype was counted only a few times. The CDR3 DNA follows: TGCGCCAGCAGCTCAATAAGCACCGGGGAGCTGTTTTTT. Protein product: CASSSISTGELFF. This chain connects TRBV5-1 to TRBJ2-2; the D is unclear. Trimming stripped 3 bases from V and 4 bases from J, with 7 bases between. CDR1 is SGHRS and CDR2 is YFSETQ in the germline V gene. The CDR3 consists of 13 residues.

The chain joins TRBV7-6 to TRBJ2-1, with TRBD2 matching over 11 bases. Germline V gives CDR1 SGHVS, CDR2 FNYEAQ. Trimming at V came to 7 bases and at J to 4 bases, leaving 6 bases not matched to a gene. This CDR3 has 15 residues. CDR3 region: CASNRGLAGYNEQFF. The CDR3 DNA is TGTGCCAGCAACCGCGGACTAGCGGGTTACAATGAGCAGTTCTTC.

V usage is TRBV7-9 and J usage is TRBJ2-2; perhaps TRBD2 as D (5 bases). CDR3 length equals 15 residues. Trimming shortened V by 5 bases and J by 5 bases, and 15 bases separated the two germline ends. Per the germline V gene, CDR1 is SEHNR and CDR2 is FQNEAQ (reference sequence). The CDR3 DNA reads as TGTGCCAGCAGCGTTACTAGATCACCTACCGGGGAGCTGTTTTTT. It translates to CASSVTRSPTGELFF. Combining the CDR3 with reference TRBV7-9 and TRBJ2-2 gives the whole variable domain DTGVSQNPRHKITKRGQNVTFRCDPISEHNRLYWYRQTLGQGPEFLTYFQNEAQLEKSRLLSDRFSAERPKGSFSTLEIQRTEQGDSAMYLCASSVTRSPTGELFFGEGSRLTVL.

This clonotype was seen repeatedly, ten times or more. This chain joins TRBV5-1 and TRBJ2-1; 11 bases match TRBD2. This CDR3 comprises 17 residues. J lost 6 bases, V lost 1 base, and 9 bases had no gene match. Looked up from germline, CDR1 is SGHRS and CDR2 is YFSETQ. Written as DNA, the CDR3 is TGCGCCAGCAGCTTGTTGCTAACTAGCGGGAGTGGCAATGAGCAGTTCTTC. Amino acid sequence: CASSLLLTSGSGNEQFF.